These 18 T cell receptor beta chains originate from one sample sequenced in a study of T-cell reconstitution after alpha-beta-depleted transplantation in children. The TCRbeta library was prepared with unique molecular identifiers. TCRdb re-derived calls from the PCR reads in MiXCR, one entry per CDR3 protein. The data show hundreds of thousands of distinct CDR3 sequences, 10% to 15% seen once. The input for sequencing was PBMCs, mostly from graft donor cells, taken 360 days after TCRalphabeta/CD19-depleted stem cell transplant. These receptors originate from a male patient younger than 18 who had a stem cell transplant for acute myeloid leukemia, so the T cells may come from the graft donor.

This clonotype has only a few counts. J is TRBJ2-2 and V is TRBV25-1, with D uncertain. The CDR3 contains 16 residues. Germline values: CDR1 MGHDK, CDR2 SYGVNS. V was pared by 5 bases and J by 5 bases, with 18 bases between. The DNA for the CDR3 is TGTGCCAGCAGTCAAATGTGGGTCGAAAGGACCGGGGAGCTGTTTTTT. It encodes CASSQMWVERTGELFF. The full variable domain, with the rest looked up from reference TRBV25-1 and TRBJ2-2, is EADIYQTPRYLVIGTGKKITLECSQTMGHDKMYWYQQDPGMELHLIHYSYGVNSTEKGDLSSESTVSRIRTEHFPLTLESARPSHTSQYLCASSQMWVERTGELFFGEGSRLTVL.

The V and J genes are TRBV5-1 and TRBJ2-1; D gene unclear. Germline values: CDR1 SGHRS, CDR2 YFSETQ. V was cut by 3 bases and J by 5 bases, with 12 bases left in between. The CDR3 consists of 14 residues. This chain's CDR3 is CASSSIGRDNEQFF. In DNA form, the CDR3 reads TGCGCCAGCAGCTCTATTGGAAGGGACAATGAGCAGTTCTTC.

V and J are TRBV4-3 and TRBJ2-2, with 12 bases that match TRBD2. Germline-derived CDR1 and CDR2 are LGHNA and YSLEER. V trimming: 4 bases; J trimming: 5 bases; junction bases outside the gene matches: 8. The CDR3 is 17 residues long. CDR3 bases: TGCGCCAGCAGCCGCTCCGGGACTAGCGGGTGGACCGGGGAGCTGTTTTTT. Amino acids: CASSRSGTSGWTGELFF.

This clonotype has just a few counts. The V and J genes are TRBV9 and TRBJ2-7; possible D gene TRBD2, 6 bases. Trimming stripped 3 bases from V and 3 bases from J, with 13 bases between. The CDR3 spans 14 residues. Per germline, CDR1 SGDLS and CDR2 YYNGEE. The CDR3 bases are TGTGCCAGCAGCGCCACGACTAGTCGCTACGAGCAGTACTTC. It yields the protein CASSATTSRYEQYF.

The sample holds a few counts of this clonotype. The rearrangement links TRBV11-2 to TRBJ2-1; unclear D gene. The CDR3 is made up of 12 amino acids. Per the germline V gene, CDR1 is SGHAT and CDR2 is FQNNGV. Trimming left V 4 bases short and J 8 bases short, with 9 bases between. CDR3 region: CASSSRIDEQFF. The CDR3 coding sequence is TGTGCCAGCAGCTCGAGGATCGATGAGCAGTTCTTC.

This clonotype was observed many times. V usage is TRBV27 and J usage is TRBJ2-7, with TRBD2 matching over 8 bases. CDR1 is MNHEY, CDR2 SMNVEV, per germline (reference sequence). V gave up 0 bases and J gave up 7 bases; unmatched junction bases: 11. CDR3 size: 16 residues. Here the CDR3 reads CASSLSVTSERVEQYF. The CDR3 bases are TGTGCCAGCAGTTTATCGGTGACTAGCGAGAGGGTGGAGCAGTACTTC.

This clonotype was counted only a few times. The chain couples TRBV5-1 to TRBJ2-7; 10 nucleotides match TRBD2. Germline CDR1 reads SGHRS; CDR2 reads YFSETQ. CDR3 length: 15 residues. V lost 4 bases, J lost 3 bases, and 7 bases stayed unmatched. CDR3 region: CASSDEREGFYEQYF. CDR3 nucleotides: TGCGCCAGCAGCGATGAGCGGGAGGGCTTCTACGAGCAGTACTTC.

V and J are TRBV4-2 and TRBJ2-7; TRBD1 matches at 9 bases. Germline V gene data show CDR1 as LGHNA and CDR2 as YNFKEQ. J was trimmed by 7 bases and V by 3 bases; bases with no gene match: 10. The CDR3 covers 15 residues. The CDR3 coding sequence is TGTGCCAGCAGCCACACCGGGACAGGGTCTAAGGAGCAGTACTTC. It translates to CASSHTGTGSKEQYF.

The chain is built from TRBV24-1 and TRBJ2-3; D remains unclear. The germline gives CDR1 KGHDR, CDR2 SFDVKD. Trimming removed 3 bases from V and 5 bases from J, with 14 bases in between. This CDR3 spans 15 amino acids. This CDR3 is CATSDPRQVRDTQYF. The CDR3, as DNA: TGTGCCACCAGTGATCCCCGGCAGGTTCGAGATACGCAGTATTTT.

Ten or more counts support this clonotype. V is TRBV28 and J is TRBJ2-7; D unresolved. The germline gives CDR1 MDHEN, CDR2 SYDVKM. V lost 5 bases to trimming and J lost 2 bases, with 4 bases between them. CDR3 size: 11 residues. Here the CDR3 reads CASSTPYEQYF. The DNA of the CDR3 is TGTGCCAGCAGTACCCCCTACGAGCAGTACTTC.

This clonotype was picked up many times. This rearrangement joins TRBV12-3 or TRBV12-4 to TRBJ2-1; 9 nucleotides match TRBD2. This CDR3 is built from 16 residues. V shed 6 bases and J 8 bases; nucleotides not matched to a gene: 14. In DNA, the CDR3 is TGTGCCAGCAGCCCACCGGGACTAGCAGGCGGGGATGAGCAGTTCTTC. Translating gives CASSPPGLAGGDEQFF.

The V call is TRBV10-3, the J call TRBJ2-7; D remains ambiguous. Deletions cut 6 bases from V and 2 bases from J, with 14 bases between. CDR3 length: 14 amino acids. Germline CDR1 and CDR2: ENHRY and SYGVKD. The CDR3 DNA reads as TGTGCCATCAGAGAAGTAGACACTGCCTACGAGCAGTACGTC. It is translated as CAIREVDTAYEQYV.

This clonotype has a handful of counts. The rearrangement links TRBV15 to TRBJ2-2, with D maybe TRBD1 (6 bases). Trimming removed 3 bases from V and 0 bases from J, with 14 bases in between. This CDR3 has 17 residues. Germline V gene lookup returns CDR1 LNHNV and CDR2 YYDKDF (reference sequence). The CDR3 coding sequence is TGTGCCACCAGCAGGGTAAAAGGACAGACGAACACCGGGGAGCTGTTTTTT. Translated: CATSRVKGQTNTGELFF. The full variable domain, in which reference TRBV15 and TRBJ2-2 provide the parts outside the CDR3, is DAMVIQNPRYQVTQFGKPVTLSCSQTLNHNVMYWYQQKSSQAPKLLFHYYDKDFNNEADTPDNFQSRRPNTSFCFLDIRSPGLGDTAMYLCATSRVKGQTNTGELFFGEGSRLTVL.

This clonotype was observed at least ten times. The chain joins TRBV27 to TRBJ1-1, with D unclear. V lost 2 bases and J lost 4, with 14 bases in between. Germline CDR1 is MNHEY and CDR2 is SMNVEV (reference sequence). This CDR3 is 15 amino acids long. This chain's CDR3 is CASSLGVGGRTEAFF. CDR3 coding DNA: TGTGCCAGCAGTTTAGGGGTCGGAGGGCGCACTGAAGCTTTCTTT.

The genes are TRBV4-3 and TRBJ2-2; D perhaps matches TRBD1 (5 bases). Per the germline V gene, CDR1 is LGHNA and CDR2 is YSLEER. V was clipped by 4 bases and J by 2 bases, with 8 bases between them. The CDR3 has 14 amino acids. CDR3 protein: CASSPRVNTGELFF. CDR3 DNA: TGCGCCAGCAGCCCCAGGGTTAACACCGGGGAGCTGTTTTTT.

A few counts support this clonotype. This sequence joins TRBV7-3 and TRBJ2-1; 9 bases align to TRBD2. Germline CDR1 SGHTA, CDR2 FQGTGA. J was trimmed by 2 bases and V by 5 bases; bases with no gene match: 10. This CDR3 spans 17 amino acids. Written as DNA, the CDR3 is TGTGCCAGCAGCGGTAAATCGGGACTAGCAACCTACAATGAGCAGTTCTTC. This sequence encodes CASSGKSGLATYNEQFF.

This clonotype was picked up many times. The chain links TRBV9 to TRBJ2-1, with 9 bases aligning to TRBD2. This CDR3 comprises 16 residues. Germline-derived CDR1 and CDR2 are SGDLS and YYNGEE. Unmatched junction bases numbered 4, after V lost 0 bases and J lost 3 bases. CDR3 nucleotide sequence: TGTGCCAGCAGCGTAGTGGGACTAGCCCTCTACAATGAGCAGTTCTTC. This gives the protein CASSVVGLALYNEQFF.

V gene TRBV29-1 combines with J gene TRBJ2-7; maybe TRBD2 (6 bases). This CDR3 region has 15 residues. The V end lost 5 bases, the J end lost 6 bases, and 23 bases lay between the germline ends. Germline V gene sequence: CDR1 SQVTM, CDR2 ANQGSEA. In DNA, the CDR3 is TGCAGCGTTCGAAAATGGGGAGGCAGGGAGGTCGAGCAGTACTTC. Its protein is CSVRKWGGREVEQYF.